This T cell receptor beta chain originates from a study of T cell repertoires in cytomegalovirus infection. Points from the study as a whole: Carriage of CMV together with the relevant HLA was identifiable through cumulative public TCR beta family frequency.

Trimming took 2 bases from V and 14 from J, leaving 17 bases between them. Germline V gene sequence: CDR1 MNHEY, CDR2 SVGEGT. The CDR3 is 13 residues long. Many counts were recorded for this clonotype. The antigen remains unidentified. One entry per CDR3 protein, called by TCRdb with MiXCR from the reads. Of roughly 280,000 distinct CDR3 sequences in the sample, around 15% are singletons; the top ten hold about 10%. Sequenced material: PBMCs. This sequence joins TRBV6-2 or TRBV6-3 and TRBJ2-3; either TRBD1 or TRBD2 may supply D (5 bases each). The source is a human donor in good health (CMV status not recorded). Some clones in this sample may be carry-over from other donors' samples. This chain's CDR3 is CASSYGTPRQGYF. The CDR3 region has the DNA TGTGCCAGCAGTTACGGGACCCCACGGCAGGGGTATTTT.